The clone carrying this T cell receptor (beta chain) has just a few counts. Antigen unknown. Extraction of genomic DNA in unsorted samples used about 90 million PBMCs. This entry is derived from a study of shared clonotypes between healthy human individuals. Findings and limits, study-wide: There were few donors, and this limited the genetic and exposure-history diversity represented.

In the authors' methods: There were no quality scores in the junction-only immunoSEQ sequences, so filtering differed. Libraries were prepared by immunoSEQ multiplex PCR; TCRdb keeps only in-frame clonotypes and omits some of them. D and trimming come from the DNA, and the V and J calls and clone size come from that table. The sample includes under 600,000 clones, 70% to 80% of them seen just once. This CDR3 is 15 amino acids long. Looked up from germline, CDR1 is MNHNS and CDR2 is SASEGT. The trim removed 1 base at V and 3 bases at J, leaving 1 base unmatched. Sequencing was performed on PBMCs. The genes are TRBV6-1 and TRBJ1-4, with 8 bases aligning to TRBD1. This TCR was recovered from a woman aged 35 to 49 in good health. Some clones in this sample may be carry-over from other donors' samples. The CDR3 region has the DNA TGTGCCAGCAGTGAAGTGACAGGGGCTAATGAAAAACTGTTTTTT. Encoded protein: CASSEVTGANEKLFF.